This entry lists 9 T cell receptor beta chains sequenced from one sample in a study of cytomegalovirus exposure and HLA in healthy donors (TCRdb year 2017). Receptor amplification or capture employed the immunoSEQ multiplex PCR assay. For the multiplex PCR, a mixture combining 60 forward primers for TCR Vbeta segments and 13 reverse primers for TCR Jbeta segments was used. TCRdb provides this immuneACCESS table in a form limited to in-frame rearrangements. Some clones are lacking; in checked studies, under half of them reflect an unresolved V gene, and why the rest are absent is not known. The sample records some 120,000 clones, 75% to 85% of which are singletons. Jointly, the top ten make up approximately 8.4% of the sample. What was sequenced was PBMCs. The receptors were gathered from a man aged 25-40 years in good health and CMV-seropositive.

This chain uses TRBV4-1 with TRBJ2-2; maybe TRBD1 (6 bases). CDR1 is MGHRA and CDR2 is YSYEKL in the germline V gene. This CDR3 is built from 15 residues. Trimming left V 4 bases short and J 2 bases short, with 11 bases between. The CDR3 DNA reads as TGCGCCAGCAGCCGGGCAGGGGCAAACACCGGGGAGCTGTTTTTT. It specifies CASSRAGANTGELFF.

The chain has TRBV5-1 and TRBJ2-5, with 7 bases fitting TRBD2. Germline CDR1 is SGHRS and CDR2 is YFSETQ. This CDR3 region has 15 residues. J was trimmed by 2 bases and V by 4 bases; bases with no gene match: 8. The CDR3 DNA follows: TGCGCCAGCAGCCTCTTCACTAGCGCTCAAGAGACCCAGTACTTC. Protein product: CASSLFTSAQETQYF.

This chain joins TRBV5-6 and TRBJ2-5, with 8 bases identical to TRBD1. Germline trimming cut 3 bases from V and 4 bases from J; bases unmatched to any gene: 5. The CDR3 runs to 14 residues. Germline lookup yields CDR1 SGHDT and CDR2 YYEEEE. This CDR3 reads CASSSTGTGETQYF. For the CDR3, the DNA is TGTGCCAGCAGCTCGACCGGGACAGGAGAGACCCAGTACTTC.

In nucleotides, the CDR3 is TGTGCCATCAGGTTGGACACTGAAGATACGCAGTATTTT. It yields the protein CAIRLDTEDTQYF. This sequence joins TRBV10-3 and TRBJ2-3; weak D call: TRBD1 (5 bases). The CDR3 loop spans 13 amino acids. The V gene's germline CDR1 is ENHRY and CDR2 SYGVKD. With 6 bases removed from V and 5 bases from J, the gap between germline ends came to 12 bases.

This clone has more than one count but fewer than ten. CDR3 coding DNA: TGTGCCAGCAGACAGGTGCACACTGAAGCTTTCTTT. Amino acid sequence: CASRQVHTEAFF. The chain joins TRBV6-5 to TRBJ1-1; D is perhaps TRBD1 (5 bases). The CDR3 runs 12 residues. Trimming removed 6 bases at V and 3 bases at J, with 8 bases between. The V gene's germline CDR1 is MNHEY and CDR2 SVGAGI.

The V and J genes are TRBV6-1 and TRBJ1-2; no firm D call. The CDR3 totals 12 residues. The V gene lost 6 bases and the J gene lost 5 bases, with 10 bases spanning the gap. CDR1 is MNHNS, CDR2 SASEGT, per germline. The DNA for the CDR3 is TGTGCCAGCAGGGTTCGGGGATATGGCTACACCTTC. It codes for CASRVRGYGYTF.

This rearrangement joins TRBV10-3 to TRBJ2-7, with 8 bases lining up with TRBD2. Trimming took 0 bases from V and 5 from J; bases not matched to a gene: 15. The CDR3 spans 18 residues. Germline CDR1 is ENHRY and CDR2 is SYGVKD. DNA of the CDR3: TGTGCCATCAGTGAGTCAGTCTCTATCGGGGGGGCCCTGGACGAGCAGTACTTC. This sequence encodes CAISESVSIGGALDEQYF.

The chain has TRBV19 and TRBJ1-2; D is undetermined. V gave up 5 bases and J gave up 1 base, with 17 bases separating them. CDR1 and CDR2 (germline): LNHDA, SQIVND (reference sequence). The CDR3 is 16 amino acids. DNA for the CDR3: TGTGCCAGTAGTGCTGGATCAGGCCTTAATAACTATGGCTACACCTTC. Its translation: CASSAGSGLNNYGYTF.

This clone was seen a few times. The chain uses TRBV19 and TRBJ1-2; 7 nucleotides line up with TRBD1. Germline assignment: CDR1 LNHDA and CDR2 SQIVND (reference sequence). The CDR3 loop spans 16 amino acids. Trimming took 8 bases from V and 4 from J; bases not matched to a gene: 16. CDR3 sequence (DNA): TGTGCCAGTCGTACAAGGAGCAGGGGGTCCGGCTATGGCTACACCTTC. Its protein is CASRTRSRGSGYGYTF. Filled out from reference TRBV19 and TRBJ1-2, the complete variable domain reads DGGITQSPKYLFRKEGQNVTLSCEQNLNHDAMYWYRQDPGQGLRLIYYSQIVNDFQKGDIAEGYSVSREKKESFPLTVTSAQKNPTAFYLCASRTRSRGSGYGYTFGSGTRLTVV.